The rows below give T cell receptor beta chains drawn from one sample of a study of T cell repertoires in cytomegalovirus infection. TCRdb used MiXCR to reprocess the reads, holding one entry per CDR3 protein. Of some 400,000 distinct CDR3 sequences in the sample, roughly 30% were seen once. The sequenced material came from PBMCs. All receptors derive from a human donor in good health (CMV status not recorded). Some clones in this sample may be carry-over from other donors' samples. Both conserved end residues are part of each CDR3. A D gene is named only where the DNA matches it firmly. Clone size is not always given. Where it is, it says once, few, many or a class for expanded clones.

D	V	J	size	CDR3	DNA
TRBD1	TRBV5-5	TRBJ2-2	NA	CASSSPGQTNTGELFF	TGTGCCAGCAGTTCACCGGGACAGACGAACACCGGGGAGCTGTTTTTT
NA	TRBV7-2	TRBJ1-6	NA	CASSLVQGTNTNNSPLHF	TGTGCCAGCAGCTTAGTGCAGGGGACCAATACCAATAATTCACCCCTCCACTTT
NA	TRBV2	TRBJ2-3	NA	CASSDGAGFIADTQYF	TGTGCCAGCAGTGATGGGGCAGGGTTTATCGCAGATACGCAGTATTTT
TRBD1	TRBV6-5	TRBJ1-1	NA	CASSRTGIEAFF	TGTGCCAGCAGTAGGACAGGGATTGAAGCTTTCTTT
NA	TRBV19	TRBJ1-1	NA	CASSQRQRLNTEAFF	TGTGCCAGTAGCCAAAGACAGAGATTGAACACTGAAGCTTTCTTT
NA	TRBV2	TRBJ1-3	NA	CASGYSGNTIYF	TGTGCCAGCGGCTACTCTGGAAACACCATATATTTT
NA	TRBV7-3	TRBJ1-3	few	CASSQTGASGNTIYF	TGTGCCAGCAGCCAAACAGGAGCCTCTGGAAACACCATATATTTT
TRBD1	TRBV5-5	TRBJ1-3	NA	CASSWDSTSGNTIYF	TGTGCCAGCAGCTGGGACAGTACCTCTGGAAACACCATATATTTT
NA	TRBV19	TRBJ1-6	NA	CASSSPGRGSPLHF	TGTGCCAGTAGTTCTCCGGGCCGGGGCTCACCCCTCCACTTT
NA	TRBV7-6	TRBJ1-2	NA	CATSTVGQAMVNYGYTF	TGTGCCACCAGCACCGTAGGGCAGGCGATGGTAAACTATGGCTACACCTTC
TRBD1	TRBV7-9	TRBJ2-7	many	CASSLTGGWEQYF	TGTGCCAGCAGCTTAACAGGGGGCTGGGAGCAGTACTTC
NA	TRBV23-1	TRBJ1-2	once	CASSHPEYGGGQYGYTF	TGCGCCAGCAGTCACCCCGAGTACGGGGGGGGCCAGTATGGCTACACCTTC
NA	TRBV20-1	TRBJ1-1	NA	CSAADRMNTEAFF	TGCAGTGCTGCTGACAGAATGAACACTGAAGCTTTCTTT
NA	TRBV15	TRBJ2-1	few	CATSRVGGGQDEQFF	TGTGCCACCAGCAGAGTGGGGGGGGGGCAGGATGAGCAGTTCTTC
NA	TRBV6-2/TRBV6-3	TRBJ1-1	NA	CASSYSFSDTEAFF	TGTGCCAGCAGTTACTCCTTCTCGGACACTGAAGCTTTCTTT
TRBD1	TRBV5-1	TRBJ2-1	NA	CASSTRTGSSYNEQFF	TGCGCCAGCAGCACGAGGACAGGGAGCTCCTACAATGAGCAGTTCTTC
NA	TRBV27	TRBJ1-2	few	CASSFDGKGLYGYTF	TGTGCCAGCAGTTTTGATGGGAAGGGGCTCTATGGCTACACCTTC
NA	TRBV4-1	TRBJ1-1	NA	CASSHEVRGFMNTEAFF	TGCGCCAGCAGCCACGAAGTCAGGGGATTCATGAACACTGAAGCTTTCTTT
TRBD1	TRBV28	TRBJ2-1	few	CASSFTGGYNEQFF	TGTGCCAGCAGTTTTACAGGGGGGTACAATGAGCAGTTCTTC
NA	TRBV5-4	TRBJ1-1	NA	CASSRGPGGGNTEAFF	TGTGCCAGCAGCCGCGGGCCAGGTGGGGGTAACACTGAAGCTTTCTTT
NA	TRBV18	TRBJ2-3	NA	CASSTVSGCTHTQYF	TGTGCCAGCTCAACTGTTTCGGGGTGCACTCATACGCAGTATTTT
NA	TRBV7-8	TRBJ1-5	many	CASSVRQAGVNQPQHF	TGTGCCAGCAGCGTACGACAGGCTGGGGTCAATCAGCCCCAGCATTTT
NA	TRBV11-2	TRBJ2-3	NA	CASSLGGGPLAQYF	TGTGCCAGCAGCTTAGGGGGGGGGCCGTTGGCGCAGTATTTT
NA	TRBV12-3/TRBV12-4	TRBJ2-7	NA	CASSLPPDGDPYEQYF	TGTGCCAGCAGTTTACCCCCCGACGGAGATCCCTACGAGCAGTACTTC
TRBD1	TRBV7-6	TRBJ1-2	many	CASSVNSGQVGDYGYTF	TGTGCCAGCAGCGTCAACAGCGGACAGGTCGGGGACTATGGCTACACCTTC
NA	TRBV7-2	TRBJ2-3	NA	CASSSGTNTDTQYF	TGTGCCAGCAGCTCAGGGACCAACACAGATACGCAGTATTTT
NA	TRBV28	TRBJ1-5	many	CASSLGAGGRQPQHF	TGTGCCAGCAGTTTAGGTGCCGGGGGACGCCAGCCCCAGCATTTT
NA	TRBV7-2	TRBJ1-1	many	CASRSGGNTEAFF	TGTGCCAGCAGATCGGGGGGGAACACTGAAGCTTTCTTT
NA	TRBV12-3/TRBV12-4	TRBJ1-6	many	CASSLMGKPLHF	TGTGCCAGCAGTTTAATGGGTAAACCCCTCCACTTT
NA	TRBV7-2	TRBJ1-6	many	CASSLPAGTGNSPLHF	TGTGCCAGCAGCCTACCGGCCGGGACGGGTAATTCACCCCTCCACTTT
NA	TRBV5-4	TRBJ1-1	NA	CASSLDRRTNTEAFF	TGTGCCAGCAGCTTAGACAGAAGAACGAACACTGAAGCTTTCTTT
TRBD2	TRBV7-3	TRBJ2-1	NA	CASSSGGAVNEQFF	TGTGCCAGCAGTAGCGGGGGGGCCGTCAATGAGCAGTTCTTC
NA	TRBV6-1	TRBJ2-7	few	CASSPSDQGEQYF	TGTGCCAGCAGTCCCTCGGACCAGGGGGAGCAGTACTTC
NA	TRBV28	TRBJ1-1	many	CASSLGGSLNTEAFF	TGTGCCAGCAGTTTAGGGGGCAGCTTGAACACTGAAGCTTTCTTT
NA	TRBV28	TRBJ1-2	NA	CDSRLLGNGYPF	TGTGACAGCCGCCTCCTGGGGAATGGCTACCCCTTC
NA	TRBV28	TRBJ1-2	few	CASSSTGRYGYTF	TGTGCCAGCAGTTCAACAGGGCGCTATGGCTACACCTTC
NA	TRBV6-1	TRBJ1-5	few	CASREVPGQPQHF	TGTGCCAGCAGAGAGGTACCGGGGCAGCCCCAGCATTTT
TRBD2	TRBV10-3	TRBJ2-5	few	CAISEPEMTSGGQETQYF	TGTGCCATCAGTGAACCCGAAATGACTAGCGGGGGACAAGAGACCCAGTACTTC
NA	TRBV7-2	TRBJ2-7	NA	CASSKGGPGEKYF	TGTGCCAGCAGCAAGGGGGGTCCGGGGGAGAAGTACTTC
NA	TRBV2	TRBJ1-2	few	CASSGSSYTF	TGTGCCAGCAGTGGAAGCTCCTACACCTTC
NA	TRBV6-1	TRBJ1-4	NA	CASSEVVKGTPRNEKLFF	TGTGCCAGCAGTGAAGTGGTGAAAGGGACACCTCGTAATGAAAAACTGTTTTTT
NA	TRBV18	TRBJ2-5	NA	CASSPLRGRNQETQYF	TGTGCCAGCTCACCACTCAGGGGCCGAAATCAAGAGACCCAGTACTTC
NA	TRBV27	TRBJ2-4	NA	CASSAKGLFKNIQYF	TGTGCCAGCAGTGCAAAGGGACTTTTCAAAAACATTCAGTACTTC
TRBD2	TRBV6-4	TRBJ2-3	few	CASSLTSGAIDTQYF	TGTGCCAGCAGCCTGACTAGCGGGGCGATAGATACGCAGTATTTT
TRBD2	TRBV7-6	TRBJ2-7	many	CASSPTFGRDTVYEQYF	TGTGCCAGCAGCCCTACCTTCGGGAGGGACACAGTCTACGAGCAGTACTTC
TRBD2	TRBV19	TRBJ2-1	once	CASIIFGGAADEQFF	TGTGCCAGTATTATCTTCGGGGGGGCCGCCGATGAGCAGTTCTTC
NA	TRBV6-2/TRBV6-3	TRBJ1-5	few	CASSYGGVSGTVKGGPQHF	TGTGCCAGCAGTTACGGCGGGGTCTCCGGGACGGTCAAAGGTGGGCCCCAGCATTTT
TRBD1	TRBV7-6	TRBJ1-4	few	CASSNPGTGVEKLFF	TGTGCCAGCAGCAATCCTGGGACAGGGGTTGAAAAACTGTTTTTT
NA	TRBV7-9	TRBJ1-6	NA	CASSSTGHGRANSPLHF	TGTGCCAGCAGCTCAACTGGACACGGCCGTGCCAATTCACCCCTCCACTTT
TRBD1	TRBV12-3/TRBV12-4	TRBJ1-5	many	CASSFRDRGGQPQHF	TGTGCCAGCAGTTTCAGAGACAGGGGTGGTCAGCCCCAGCATTTT
NA	TRBV24-1	TRBJ2-5	NA	CATSDLGQETQYF	TGTGCCACCAGTGATTTGGGGCAAGAGACCCAGTACTTC
NA	TRBV6-2/TRBV6-3	TRBJ1-5	NA	CASSGGTVYSNQPQHF	TGTGCCAGCAGTGGAGGGACGGTCTATAGCAATCAGCCCCAGCATTTT
NA	TRBV7-2	TRBJ1-3	many	CATVPGSGPYSGNTIYF	TGTGCCACCGTTCCTGGATCAGGGCCTTACTCTGGAAACACCATATATTTT
NA	TRBV7-2	TRBJ2-5	NA	CASSQAGVGETQYF	TGTGCCAGCAGCCAAGCAGGGGTGGGCGAGACCCAGTACTTC
TRBD2	TRBV7-2	TRBJ2-7	few	CASRSGTINIYEQYF	TGTGCCAGCAGGTCCGGGACTATCAATATTTACGAGCAGTACTTC
NA	TRBV12-3/TRBV12-4	TRBJ1-5	NA	CASSPVSNQPQHF	TGTGCCAGCAGCCCTGTCTCCAATCAGCCCCAGCATTTT
NA	TRBV5-1	TRBJ2-3	NA	CASSLAAVATDTQYF	TGCGCCAGCAGCTTGGCCGCGGTAGCTACAGATACGCAGTATTTT
NA	TRBV6-5	TRBJ1-6	NA	CASSYSINGAGSPLHF	TGTGCCAGCAGTTACTCGATCAATGGGGCTGGGTCACCCCTCCACTTT
TRBD1	TRBV6-6	TRBJ2-7	many	CASRGGQGERYEQYF	TGTGCCAGCAGGGGCGGACAGGGGGAACGCTACGAGCAGTACTTC
TRBD1	TRBV6-5	TRBJ2-3	NA	CASSSGGQGPDTQYF	TGTGCCAGCAGTTCCGGAGGACAGGGGCCAGATACGCAGTATTTT